One and the same sample provided the 32 T cell receptor beta chains below, sequenced in a study of T cell changes during pregnancy in multiple sclerosis. Profiled with immunoSEQ multiplex PCR; TCRdb holds only in-frame clones, not every one. Of 70,000 to 80,000 clones listed, just under 95% are singletons. This material consisted of peripheral blood, taken in the first trimester of pregnancy. These receptor sequences come from a female donor with multiple sclerosis, enrolled in a pregnancy study.

The rearrangement links TRBV4-3 to TRBJ1-1; D gene ambiguous. Per germline, CDR1 LGHNA and CDR2 YSLEER. The CDR3 loop spans 14 amino acids. Trimming took 1 base from V and 0 from J, leaving 6 bases between them. CDR3 loop: CASSQVVMNTEAFF. In nucleotides, the CDR3 is TGCGCCAGCAGCCAAGTAGTGATGAACACTGAAGCTTTCTTT.

The chain combines TRBV7-9 with TRBJ2-6; D uncertain. Trimming left V 0 bases short and J 9 bases short, with 9 bases between. Germline values: CDR1 SEHNR, CDR2 FQNEAQ (reference sequence). This CDR3 comprises 14 residues. The CDR3, as DNA: TGTGCCAGCAGCTTAGCGCACAGTGGCAACGTCCTGACTTTC. The encoded protein is CASSLAHSGNVLTF. The entire variable domain, with the rest obtained from reference TRBV7-9 and TRBJ2-6, is as follows: DTGVSQNPRHKITKRGQNVTFRCDPISEHNRLYWYRQTLGQGPEFLTYFQNEAQLEKSRLLSDRFSAERPKGSFSTLEIQRTEQGDSAMYLCASSLAHSGNVLTFGAGSRLTVL.

The chain uses TRBV6-5 and TRBJ1-1; D call uncertain. This CDR3 spans 13 amino acids. The ends were cut back, 7 bases at V and 1 base at J, with 10 bases in the middle. Per the germline V gene, CDR1 is MNHEY and CDR2 is SVGAGI. CDR3 region: CASNRGKNTEAFF. In DNA, the CDR3 is TGTGCCAGCAATAGAGGGAAGAACACTGAAGCTTTCTTT.

The V call is TRBV9, the J call TRBJ2-7; TRBD2 aligns across 8 bases. CDR1 is SGDLS and CDR2 is YYNGEE in the germline V gene. This CDR3 is built from 15 residues. V dropped 1 base and J dropped 5; count of bases not matched to a gene: 8. CDR3 loop: CASSVSGTSSHEQYF. CDR3 nucleotide sequence: TGTGCCAGCAGCGTAAGTGGGACTAGTAGCCACGAGCAGTACTTC.

The V and J genes are TRBV6-1 and TRBJ2-2; 9 bases are shared with TRBD2. The CDR3 is made up of 14 amino acids. After removal of 8 bases from V and 7 bases from J, the junction contained 8 bases not matched to a gene. Germline CDR1 and CDR2: MNHNS and SASEGT. The CDR3 loop is CASRGLASSGELFF. The CDR3 nucleotides are TGTGCCAGCCGTGGACTAGCGAGCAGCGGGGAGCTGTTTTTT.

The rearrangement links TRBV6-4 to TRBJ2-1, with 8 bases matching TRBD2. The CDR3 totals 14 residues. V shed 10 bases and J 4 bases; nucleotides not matched to a gene: 9. Germline loops: CDR1 MRHNA, CDR2 SNTAGT. The CDR3 coding sequence is TGTGCCACCTCCGGGGGGGCCAGTTACAATGAGCAGTTCTTC. Protein: CATSGGASYNEQFF.

The V gene is TRBV19, the J gene TRBJ1-5, with D perhaps TRBD1 (6 bases). V dropped 4 bases and J dropped 3 bases, with 13 bases sitting between them. Germline loops: CDR1 LNHDA, CDR2 SQIVND (reference sequence). CDR3 length: 15 residues. The CDR3 sequence is CASSTRTAFNQPQHF. CDR3 coding DNA: TGTGCCAGTAGTACCAGGACAGCTTTCAATCAGCCCCAGCATTTT.

The sample holds a few counts of this clone. This chain connects TRBV7-3 to TRBJ2-3; D possibly corresponds to TRBD1 (5 bases). This CDR3 has 16 amino acids. From germline, CDR1 is SGHTA and CDR2 FQGTGA. Between the trimmed V and J ends, which lost 5 bases and 0 bases, there was a span of 15 bases. The CDR3 protein is CASSHLTRQSTDTQYF. The CDR3 bases are TGTGCCAGCAGCCATCTAACGAGACAGAGCACAGATACGCAGTATTTT.

The V and J genes are TRBV5-1 and TRBJ2-7; TRBD2 aligns across 9 bases. V dropped 4 bases and J dropped 3; count of bases not matched to a gene: 5. The CDR3 consists of 14 residues. CDR1 is SGHRS, CDR2 YFSETQ, per germline. The CDR3 here is CASSRLAANYEQYF. In DNA form, the CDR3 reads TGCGCCAGCAGCCGACTAGCGGCGAACTACGAGCAGTACTTC. The entire variable domain, with the rest obtained from reference TRBV5-1 and TRBJ2-7, is as follows: KAGVTQTPRYLIKTRGQQVTLSCSPISGHRSVSWYQQTPGQGLQFLFEYFSETQRNKGNFPGRFSGRQFSNSRSEMNVSTLELGDSALYLCASSRLAANYEQYFGPGTRLTVT.

This clone appeared once. The chain carries TRBV28 and TRBJ1-3; D unclear. With 2 bases removed from V and 0 bases from J, the gap between germline ends came to 11 bases. The germline gives CDR1 MDHEN, CDR2 SYDVKM. This CDR3 region has 16 residues. CDR3 sequence (DNA): TGTGCCAGCAGTTTACCCTGGCTCTTCTCTGGAAACACCATATATTTT. This sequence encodes CASSLPWLFSGNTIYF.

This clone was seen just once. The chain links TRBV2 to TRBJ2-3; 9 nucleotides match TRBD2. J was trimmed by 4 bases and V by 6 bases; bases with no gene match: 5. The germline gives CDR1 SNHLY, CDR2 FYNNEI. The CDR3 has 14 amino acids. CDR3: CASRISGSADTQYF. CDR3 nucleotides: TGTGCCAGCAGGATTAGCGGGAGCGCAGATACGCAGTATTTT.

The V call is TRBV5-4, the J call TRBJ2-7; 9 nucleotides agree with TRBD2. The CDR3 loop spans 18 amino acids. Germline lookup yields CDR1 SGHNT and CDR2 YYREEE (reference sequence). Trimming removed 0 bases from V and 3 bases from J; junction bases left unmatched: 13. CDR3 loop: CASSLGTSVTGADYEQYF. The CDR3 DNA reads as TGTGCCAGCAGCTTGGGGACTAGCGTTACAGGGGCCGACTACGAGCAGTACTTC.

The CDR3 region is CAWQIGRIEAFF. The CDR3, as DNA: TGTGCCTGGCAAATCGGGAGGATTGAAGCTTTCTTT. This chain links TRBV30 with TRBJ1-1; D call uncertain. The CDR3 runs 12 residues. Trimming left V 5 bases short and J 7 bases short, with 14 bases between. The germline gives CDR1 GTSNPN, CDR2 SVGIG (reference sequence). Together with reference TRBV30 and TRBJ1-1, the CDR3 gives the full variable domain: SQTIHQWPATLVQPVGSPLSLECTVEGTSNPNLYWYRQAAGRGLQLLFYSVGIGQISSEVPQNLSASRPQDRQFILSSKKLLLSDSGFYLCAWQIGRIEAFFGQGTRLTVV.

CDR3 loop: CASSSTGEYTEAFF. The CDR3 DNA sequence: TGTGCCAGCAGCTCGACAGGGGAGTACACTGAAGCTTTCTTT. The chain employs TRBV7-9 and TRBJ1-1; 8 bases are shared with TRBD1. Losses at the gene ends were 4 bases for V and 3 bases for J; bases not matched to a gene: 4. The CDR3 covers 14 residues. CDR1 and CDR2 (germline): SEHNR, FQNEAQ (reference sequence).

This clone was seen more than once but under ten times. The chain employs TRBV15 and TRBJ2-7; TRBD1 matches 10 bases. Germline lookup yields CDR1 LNHNV and CDR2 YYDKDF (reference sequence). This CDR3 has 16 residues. The V segment lost 3 bases and the J segment 1 base; nucleotides outside the gene matches: 6. CDR3 DNA: TGTGCCACCAGCAGGGGTGGGGGACAGGGGTCCTACGAGCAGTACTTC. It is translated as CATSRGGGQGSYEQYF. The full variable domain, in which reference TRBV15 and TRBJ2-7 provide the parts outside the CDR3, is DAMVIQNPRYQVTQFGKPVTLSCSQTLNHNVMYWYQQKSSQAPKLLFHYYDKDFNNEADTPDNFQSRRPNTSFCFLDIRSPGLGDTAMYLCATSRGGGQGSYEQYFGPGTRLTVT.

This rearrangement joins TRBV11-1 to TRBJ2-7; possibly TRBD1 for D (5 bases). Germline V gene lookup returns CDR1 SGHAT and CDR2 FQDESV (reference sequence). V gave up 3 bases and J gave up 4 bases, with 16 bases separating them. The CDR3 totals 15 residues. CDR3: CASSLGVGVGYEQYF. Written as DNA, the CDR3 is TGTGCCAGCAGCTTGGGCGTAGGGGTTGGATACGAGCAGTACTTC.

The chain employs TRBV7-2 and TRBJ1-6, with D tentatively TRBD1 (5 bases). There are 15 residues in the CDR3. V lost 1 base and J 8 bases, leaving 12 bases between the germline ends. Germline assignment: CDR1 SGHTA and CDR2 FQGNSA. The CDR3 here is CASSLEGASHSPLHF. As DNA, the CDR3 is TGTGCCAGCAGCTTAGAAGGGGCTTCGCATTCACCCCTCCACTTT.

The chain carries TRBV19 and TRBJ1-5; TRBD1 is a possible D gene (5 bases). This CDR3 spans 15 amino acids. V was cut by 6 bases and J by 6 bases, with 18 bases left in between. In germline, CDR1 is LNHDA, CDR2 SQIVND (reference sequence). CDR3: CASREGVRASQPQHF. The CDR3, as DNA: TGTGCCAGTAGGGAGGGCGTCAGGGCTAGTCAGCCCCAGCATTTT. The whole variable domain, filled in from reference TRBV19 and TRBJ1-5, reads DGGITQSPKYLFRKEGQNVTLSCEQNLNHDAMYWYRQDPGQGLRLIYYSQIVNDFQKGDIAEGYSVSREKKESFPLTVTSAQKNPTAFYLCASREGVRASQPQHFGDGTRLSIL.

The chain uses TRBV2 and TRBJ2-3, with 7 bases matching TRBD2. Germline V gene lookup returns CDR1 SNHLY and CDR2 FYNNEI. The CDR3 runs to 14 residues. Trimming cost V 10 bases and J 0 bases; bases outside gene matches: 7. The CDR3 bases are TGTGCCACCGGCGGGGGAAAGAGCACAGATACGCAGTATTTT. This gives the protein CATGGGKSTDTQYF.

The count of this clone is one. V usage is TRBV29-1 and J usage is TRBJ2-7, with D maybe TRBD1 (6 bases). The CDR3 is made up of 12 amino acids. Germline V CDR1 and CDR2: SQVTM, ANQGSEA. V lost 7 bases and J lost 6, with 16 bases in between. The CDR3 loop reads CSAVTGWGEQYF. Here the CDR3 DNA reads TGCAGCGCAGTTACAGGGTGGGGCGAGCAGTACTTC.

The chain combines TRBV5-1 with TRBJ1-1, with D possibly matching TRBD1 (6 bases). Germline lookup yields CDR1 SGHRS and CDR2 YFSETQ. V was trimmed by 0 bases and J by 3 bases, leaving 24 bases between them. CDR3 length: 19 residues. CDR3 residues: CASSLAGLTGRSVDTEAFF. The CDR3 DNA is TGCGCCAGCAGCTTGGCAGGTCTTACAGGGAGATCGGTCGACACTGAAGCTTTCTTT.

This chain links TRBV19 with TRBJ1-2; the D is unclear. V lost 9 bases and J 1 base, leaving 12 bases between the germline ends. CDR1 and CDR2 from the germline V gene are LNHDA and SQIVND (reference sequence). The CDR3 is made up of 13 amino acids. In DNA, the CDR3 is TGTGCCAGCGGCTTCCGGGGTAACTATGGCTACACCTTC. Translating gives CASGFRGNYGYTF.

The chain is built from TRBV2 and TRBJ1-5; D perhaps matches TRBD1 (5 bases). The length of the CDR3 is 13 residues. Looked up from germline, CDR1 is SNHLY and CDR2 is FYNNEI. With 4 bases removed from V and 6 bases from J, the gap between germline ends came to 10 bases. Written as DNA, the CDR3 is TGTGCCAGCAGTGTCAGGGAGGGTCAGCCCCAGCATTTT. Protein: CASSVREGQPQHF.

The CDR3 loop is CASSPRETGDLYGYTF. The CDR3 DNA reads TGTGCCAGCTCACCACGGGAGACAGGGGACCTCTATGGCTACACCTTC. V gene TRBV18 combines with J gene TRBJ1-2; TRBD1 aligns across 8 bases. From germline, CDR1 is KGHSH and CDR2 LQKENI. The V gene end was trimmed by 1 base and the J gene end by 4 bases; junction bases not matched to a gene: 8. The CDR3 spans 16 residues. Filled out from reference TRBV18 and TRBJ1-2, the complete variable domain reads NAGVMQNPRHLVRRRGQEARLRCSPMKGHSHVYWYRQLPEEGLKFMVYLQKENIIDESGMPKERFSAEFPKEGPSILRIQQVVRGDSAAYFCASSPRETGDLYGYTFGSGTRLTVV.

The chain joins TRBV6-5 to TRBJ1-4, with D possibly being TRBD1 (5 bases). V was shortened by 4 bases and J by 1 base, with 10 bases between the two germline ends. CDR1 and CDR2 (germline): MNHEY, SVGAGI. The CDR3 is made up of 15 amino acids. The CDR3 sequence: CASSWQGLTNEKLFF. The CDR3 nucleotides read TGTGCCAGCAGTTGGCAGGGTTTAACTAATGAAAAACTGTTTTTT.

This rearrangement joins TRBV19 to TRBJ2-7, with D maybe TRBD2 (5 bases). The CDR3 runs to 15 residues. CDR1 and CDR2 (germline): LNHDA, SQIVND (reference sequence). The V end lost 8 bases, the J end lost 1 base, and 18 bases lay between the germline ends. The CDR3 reads CASGPQAGLSYEQYF. CDR3 DNA: TGTGCCAGTGGACCCCAGGCGGGCTTATCCTACGAGCAGTACTTC.

V and J are TRBV10-2 and TRBJ2-2; no reliable D call. V shed 6 bases and J shed 2 bases, with 10 bases lying between them. Germline values: CDR1 WSHSY, CDR2 SAAADI. The CDR3 is 14 amino acids. The CDR3: CASRLGANTGELFF. The CDR3, as DNA: TGCGCCAGCAGGCTTGGAGCTAACACCGGGGAGCTGTTTTTT.

The J gene is TRBJ1-2, the V gene TRBV10-3; D is ambiguous. Germline values: CDR1 ENHRY, CDR2 SYGVKD. V was trimmed by 0 bases and J by 5 bases, leaving 13 bases between them. The CDR3 has 15 amino acids. CDR3 in amino acids: CAISESPGEGYGYTF. The CDR3 DNA reads TGTGCCATCAGTGAGTCGCCCGGGGAGGGATATGGCTACACCTTC.

This sequence joins TRBV5-1 and TRBJ1-1, with a weak D call TRBD1 (6 bases). V dropped 4 bases and J dropped 0 bases, with 13 bases sitting between them. The CDR3 is made up of 15 amino acids. From germline, CDR1 is SGHRS and CDR2 YFSETQ. This CDR3 is CASSISTGMNTEAFF. DNA for the CDR3: TGCGCCAGCAGCATATCGACAGGCATGAACACTGAAGCTTTCTTT.

The rearrangement joins TRBV7-6 to TRBJ1-4; TRBD1 matches at 8 bases. In germline, CDR1 is SGHVS, CDR2 FNYEAQ. The CDR3 covers 16 residues. V shed 0 bases and J 5 bases; nucleotides not matched to a gene: 5. The CDR3 nucleotides are TGTGCCAGCAGCTTAGCGCTGGGGACAGGAAATGAAAAACTGTTTTTT. Its protein is CASSLALGTGNEKLFF.

In its sample, this clone was seen once. The V call is TRBV5-1, the J call TRBJ2-1; D is perhaps TRBD1 (5 bases). V lost 1 base and J lost 1, with 9 bases in between. Germline values: CDR1 SGHRS, CDR2 YFSETQ. The CDR3 has 15 amino acids. CDR3 nucleotide sequence: TGCGCCAGCAGCTTGCGGCAGGGTTCCTACAATGAGCAGTTCTTC. Translation: CASSLRQGSYNEQFF.

This chain uses TRBV10-1 with TRBJ2-5; no definite D call. Germline CDR1 is WNHNN and CDR2 is SYGVQD (reference sequence). The CDR3 loop spans 12 amino acids. The V and J ends lost 6 bases and 5 bases respectively, with 10 bases between them. CDR3 sequence: CASSESRETQYF. The DNA of the CDR3 is TGCGCCAGCAGCGAATCCCGGGAGACCCAGTACTTC.